Sequencing of this TCR beta chain was carried out in a study of blood T cell repertoires in COVID-19. Study summary: Samples came from the United States, Italy and Spain, spanning acute and convalescent COVID-19. Sample material is recorded as cDNA or gDNA derived from T cells, B-cell-depleted T cells, or PBMCs.

Per the original data handling: Nucleated cell counts were estimated from reference gene primer amplification. Using immunoSEQ multiplex PCR, the repertoire was profiled, and TCRdb retains in-frame clones only, with some absent. Clonal size and the V and J genes are those of that table, whereas D and trimming came from the DNA. The sample carries 250,000 to 300,000 clones, about 86% recorded once. V lost 4 bases and J 3 bases, leaving 16 bases between the germline ends. The germline V gene has CDR1 SGHTA and CDR2 FQGTGA. This CDR3 has 15 residues. The chain recombines TRBV7-3 with TRBJ2-7; D unclear. This TCR was sampled from a man younger than 40 with active or convalescent COVID-19. Sequencing was done on a sample of peripheral blood. The CDR3 here is CASSSLIPRSYEQYF. The CDR3 DNA follows: TGTGCCAGCAGCTCTCTAATCCCTCGGAGCTACGAGCAGTACTTC.